Following are 20 T cell receptor beta chains from one sample sequenced in a study of blood T cells in healthy people across ages (dated by TCRdb to 2014 to 2015). The library was made by 5' RACE. TCRdb records Illumina HiSeq 2500 as the sequencer. The second PCR ran for roughly 6 to 11 cycles and used a J-beta primer mix along with a sample-barcoded 5' primer. TCRdb applied fastp at Q25 and MiXCR to the public reads, then kept only in-frame beta chains. Rows merge per CDR3 protein into single entries with the most common DNA and genes. The sample data list roughly 800,000 distinct CDR3 sequences, and nearly 60% of these were observed just once. 22% of the sample is in the top ten clones. Sequencing was carried out using blood. The receptors stem from a man aged 25-45 years in good health.

This clonotype was detected once. V and J are TRBV6-6 and TRBJ2-1; D is unresolved. The J call may be in error: the DNA end matches TRBJ2-7 better. The germline V gene has CDR1 MNHNY and CDR2 SVGAGI (reference sequence). There are 14 residues in the CDR3. The CDR3 spells CASRYVDTASEQYF. CDR3 DNA sequence: TGTGCCAGCAGGTACGTCGACACAGCTTCGGAGCAGTACTTC.

This clonotype came up a few times. This chain joins TRBV10-3 and TRBJ1-5; no clear D. Germline lookup yields CDR1 ENHRY and CDR2 SYGVKD. This CDR3 has 16 residues. Trimming shortened V by 0 bases and J by 0 bases, and 9 bases separated the two germline ends. The CDR3 is CAISESVSVSNQPQHF. For the CDR3, the DNA is TGTGCCATCAGTGAGTCGGTCAGCGTTAGCAATCAGCCCCAGCATTTT.

This clonotype was counted between two and nine times. The chain links TRBV7-2 to TRBJ2-7; the D gene could be TRBD1 or TRBD2 (5 bases each). The germline V and J ends were trimmed by 0 bases and 5 bases, with 14 bases remaining between them. Germline values: CDR1 SGHTA, CDR2 FQGNSA. The CDR3 length is 15 residues. CDR3 residues: CASSLAGTRLHEQYF. CDR3 coding DNA: TGTGCCAGCAGCTTAGCGGGGACGAGACTCCACGAGCAGTACTTC.

The genes are TRBV29-1 and TRBJ2-3, with D uncertain. Germline assignment: CDR1 SQVTM and CDR2 ANQGSEA. The CDR3 has 12 residues. V lost 4 bases to trimming and J lost 6 bases, with 11 bases between them. The CDR3 spells CSVGTTRDTQYF. The CDR3 DNA reads TGCAGCGTTGGGACCACCAGGGATACGCAGTATTTT.

J is TRBJ2-5 and V is TRBV20-1, with no clear D. V was trimmed by 3 bases and J by 5 bases, leaving 10 bases between them. In germline, CDR1 is DFQATT, CDR2 SNEGSKA (reference sequence). This CDR3 contains 12 residues. DNA for the CDR3: TGCAGTGCTAGTGCTGGCGCCGAGACCCAGTACTTC. It encodes CSASAGAETQYF.

The V gene is TRBV9, the J gene TRBJ1-1; D remains unclear. This CDR3 is 16 amino acids long. With 5 bases removed from V and 4 bases from J, the gap between germline ends came to 21 bases. The germline gives CDR1 SGDLS, CDR2 YYNGEE. CDR3 nucleotides: TGTGCCAGCAGTGTACGTTTAGAGGGCACCGTCACTGAAGCTTTCTTT. Its translation is CASSVRLEGTVTEAFF.

This sequence joins TRBV15 and TRBJ2-7; 7 bases agree with TRBD1. Germline V gives CDR1 LNHNV, CDR2 YYDKDF (reference sequence). The V segment lost 1 base and the J segment 4 bases; nucleotides outside the gene matches: 7. The CDR3 has 15 amino acids. This CDR3 reads CATSRADLDRYEQYF. The DNA of the CDR3 is TGTGCCACCAGCAGAGCCGACCTGGACAGGTACGAGCAGTACTTC.

This clonotype was observed a few times. V and J are TRBV5-1 and TRBJ2-5, with D possibly matching TRBD2 (6 bases). The germline V gene has CDR1 SGHRS and CDR2 YFSETQ. The CDR3 has 15 amino acids. Trimming pared 2 bases from V and 2 bases from J, leaving 13 bases between. DNA of the CDR3: TGCGCCAGCAGCTTTCTGGCGGGGAGTCAAGAGACCCAGTACTTC. Residues: CASSFLAGSQETQYF.

The chain employs TRBV29-1 and TRBJ2-1, with no clear D. The CDR3 has 11 residues. Trimming took off 7 bases at V and 3 bases at J, with 7 bases between the two ends. Per the germline V gene, CDR1 is SQVTM and CDR2 is ANQGSEA. The CDR3 loop reads CSAMNYNEQFF. CDR3 nucleotides: TGCAGCGCCATGAACTACAATGAGCAGTTCTTC.

This sequence joins TRBV7-2 and TRBJ2-3, with 7 bases that match TRBD1. Per the germline V gene, CDR1 is SGHTA and CDR2 is FQGNSA. V lost 6 bases, J lost 6 bases, and 12 bases stayed unmatched. This CDR3 has 15 amino acids. The CDR3 region is CASRKRVGGMDTQYF. CDR3 nucleotides: TGTGCCAGCAGAAAACGGGTAGGGGGCATGGATACGCAGTATTTT.

This sequence joins TRBV2 and TRBJ2-1; D not resolved. The CDR3 runs 13 residues. Between the trimmed V and J ends, which lost 3 bases and 9 bases, there was a span of 12 bases. Germline assignment: CDR1 SNHLY and CDR2 FYNNEI. As DNA, the CDR3 is TGTGCCAGCAGTGAGGGGTGGGCCGCTGAGCAGTTCTTC. This gives the protein CASSEGWAAEQFF. Full variable domain (remainder filled in from reference TRBV2 and TRBJ2-1): EPEVTQTPSHQVTQMGQEVILRCVPISNHLYFYWYRQILGQKVEFLVSFYNNEISEKSEIFDDQFSVERPDGSNFTLKIRSTKLEDSAMYFCASSEGWAAEQFFGPGTRLTVL.

The rearrangement links TRBV6-6 to TRBJ2-5; D not resolved. Trimming took off 7 bases at V and 5 bases at J, with 17 bases between the two ends. CDR1 and CDR2 (germline): MNHNY, SVGAGI (reference sequence). CDR3 length equals 14 residues. The CDR3 spells CASTLNGNLETQYF. As DNA, the CDR3 is TGTGCCAGCACCCTGAATGGCAACCTGGAGACCCAGTACTTC.

The J gene is TRBJ2-2, the V gene TRBV10-3; D is perhaps TRBD1 (6 bases). V lost 3 bases and J lost 4, with 12 bases in between. The CDR3 spans 15 residues. The germline CDR1 and CDR2 sequences are ENHRY and SYGVKD. This chain's CDR3 is CAISDRARGTGELFF. CDR3 DNA sequence: TGTGCCATCAGTGACCGGGCCAGGGGCACCGGGGAGCTGTTTTTT.

The J gene is TRBJ2-3, the V gene TRBV28; TRBD2 might be the D (5 bases). This CDR3 contains 12 residues. The germline gives CDR1 MDHEN, CDR2 SYDVKM. V lost 8 bases to trimming and J lost 3 bases, with 9 bases between them. The CDR3 here is CASRETTDTQYF. The CDR3, as DNA: TGTGCCAGCCGGGAAACTACAGATACGCAGTATTTT.

The chain couples TRBV10-3 to TRBJ2-4; 7 bases are a match to TRBD1. The end of the DNA is better explained by TRBJ2-5, so the J call may be wrong. CDR1 ENHRY and CDR2 SYGVKD come from the germline V gene. The CDR3 consists of 13 residues. CDR3 bases: TGTGCCACCCTACAGGGGACCCAAGAGACCCAGTACTTC. Translation gives CATLQGTQETQYF.

V and J are TRBV6-1 and TRBJ2-5, with D hard to call. V lost 6 bases, J lost 0 bases, and 8 bases lay in between. Germline assignment: CDR1 MNHNS and CDR2 SASEGT. This CDR3 has 13 residues. The DNA for the CDR3 is TGTGCCAGCAGCTGGCTGGACCAAGAGACCCAGTACTTC. It yields the protein CASSWLDQETQYF.

This rearrangement joins TRBV5-6 to TRBJ2-7, with D tentatively TRBD2 (5 bases). CDR3 length: 14 residues. Germline assignment: CDR1 SGHDT and CDR2 YYEEEE. V gave up 4 bases and J gave up 3 bases, with 14 bases separating them. The DNA for the CDR3 is TGTGCCAGCAGCGGCGGACTTATATACTACGAGCAGTACTTC. Its protein product is CASSGGLIYYEQYF. Combining the CDR3 with reference TRBV5-6 and TRBJ2-7 gives the whole variable domain DAGVTQSPTHLIKTRGQQVTLRCSPKSGHDTVSWYQQALGQGPQFIFQYYEEEERQRGNFPDRFSGHQFPNYSSELNVNALLLGDSALYLCASSGGLIYYEQYFGPGTRLTVT.

In this sample, this clonotype turned up a few times. The chain uses TRBV20-1 and TRBJ1-2; 8 bases are a match to TRBD1. V lost 5 bases, J lost 7 bases, and 15 bases stayed unmatched. Germline CDR1 DFQATT, CDR2 SNEGSKA (reference sequence). This CDR3 region has 15 residues. CDR3 sequence reads: CSAHTPGQGPSGYTF. CDR3 DNA sequence: TGCAGTGCTCATACACCCGGACAGGGCCCTAGTGGCTACACCTTC.

The genes are TRBV28 and TRBJ1-1; unclear D gene. CDR1 MDHEN and CDR2 SYDVKM come from the germline V gene. V lost 8 bases, J lost 2 bases, and 6 bases lay in between. The CDR3 length is 11 residues. CDR3 in amino acids: CASLLNTEAFF. CDR3 sequence (DNA): TGTGCCAGCCTTCTCAACACTGAAGCTTTCTTT.

This clonotype was observed a few times. The DNA of the CDR3 is TGTGCCATCGGTGTGACAGGGTCCTACGAGCAGTACTTC. This gives the protein CAIGVTGSYEQYF. The chain combines TRBV10-3 with TRBJ2-7; 7 nucleotides agree with TRBD1. Germline loops: CDR1 ENHRY, CDR2 SYGVKD. J gave up 1 base and V 8 bases, and 5 bases lay outside the gene matches. CDR3 length: 13 amino acids.